A selection of T cell receptor beta chains follows, all from one sample in a study of control samples from healthy donors and cancer patients. TCRdb keeps only in-frame clones here, not all; method: immunoSEQ multiplex PCR. In the table there are around 170,000 clones, more than 90% of which are singletons. Sequencing was carried out using blood. All receptors derive from a man aged 30-40 years in good health. The CDR3 runs from the conserved cysteine through the conserved F or W. A D gene is named only where the DNA matches it firmly. Clone sizes are given selectively: once, few, many, or a class where the clone is expanded.

j_gene | d_gene | v_gene | abundance | CDR3nt | CDR3aa
TRBJ2-7 | - | TRBV4-2 | - | TGTGCCAGCAGCCAAGGGGTCGGACTCGCATACGAGCAGTACTTC | CASSQGVGLAYEQYF
TRBJ2-7 | TRBD2 | TRBV6-5 | - | TGTGCCAGCAGCCGACTAGCGGCCTCCTACGAGCAGTACTTC | CASSRLAASYEQYF
TRBJ2-3 | - | TRBV5-1 | - | TGCGCCAGCACCCGAGAGGGGGGGCCTACAGATACGCAGTATTTT | CASTREGGPTDTQYF
TRBJ1-5 | - | TRBV7-8 | - | TGTGCCAGCAGCTTAGAACGAAGGCCGGGGCGGGGCAATCAGCCCCAGCATTTT | CASSLERRPGRGNQPQHF
TRBJ1-4 | - | TRBV5-8 | - | TGTGCCAGCACCCTTGCCACCCTAAATGAAAAACTGTTTTTT | CASTLATLNEKLFF
TRBJ1-3 | - | TRBV9 | - | TGTGCCAGCAGCGTAACAGGGCTCTCTGGAAACACCATATATTTT | CASSVTGLSGNTIYF
TRBJ2-5 | TRBD2 | TRBV2 | - | TGTGCCAGCAGTGATATAGCTTGGGCGGGAGTGGGGGAGACCCAGTACTTC | CASSDIAWAGVGETQYF
TRBJ2-1 | TRBD2 | TRBV6-2/TRBV6-3 | once | TGTGCCAGCAGTTACTTAGCGGGGGGGTTCAATGAGCAGTTCTTC | CASSYLAGGFNEQFF
TRBJ1-4 | - | TRBV9 | - | TGTGCCAGCAGCGGATCAGGCTCAACTAATGAAAAACTGTTTTTT | CASSGSGSTNEKLFF
TRBJ2-7 | TRBD2 | TRBV10-2 | - | TGCGCCAGCAGTGGGGTACTAGCGGGAGGTATCTCCTACGAGCAGTACTTC | CASSGVLAGGISYEQYF
TRBJ2-7 | TRBD1 | TRBV6-6 | - | TGTGCCAGCAGTATGACAGGGGGCGAGCAGTACTTC | CASSMTGGEQYF
TRBJ2-5 | TRBD2 | TRBV7-2 | - | TGTGCCAGCAGCTCGCTAGCGGGAGTTCAAGAGACCCAGTACTTC | CASSSLAGVQETQYF
TRBJ1-1 | TRBD1 | TRBV3-1/TRBV3-2 | once | TGTGCCAGCAGCCAATACCGGGACAGGGGAGGCGAGACTGAAGCTTTCTTT | CASSQYRDRGGETEAFF
TRBJ2-1 | TRBD2 | TRBV11-2 | once | TGTGCCAGCAGCTGGACTAGGGATGAGCAGTTCTTC | CASSWTRDEQFF
TRBJ1-2 | TRBD1 | TRBV7-9 | - | TGTGCCAGCAGCTGGCAGCCGGGACAGACTAACTATGGCTACACCTTC | CASSWQPGQTNYGYTF
TRBJ1-5 | - | TRBV6-5 | - | TGTGCCAGCAGTCCAAGACAGTACAATCAGCCCCAGCATTTT | CASSPRQYNQPQHF
TRBJ2-4 | - | TRBV5-1 | once | TGCGCCAGCAGCCCCGGCCCGGGGGCCCAGAACATTCAGTACTTC | CASSPGPGAQNIQYF
TRBJ1-2 | - | TRBV27 | once | TGTGCCAGCAGTGGGGTCGGGTACTATGGCTACACCTTC | CASSGVGYYGYTF
TRBJ2-5 | - | TRBV7-2 | - | TGTGCCAGCAGCTTAGCGGGGACCGGAGAGACCCAGTACTTC | CASSLAGTGETQYF